This T cell receptor beta chain was identified in a study of a mutant IDH1 vaccine in newly diagnosed glioma. Background on the study: Eight vaccinations were given in weeks 1, 3, 5, 7, 11, 15, 19 and 23. Patients got their first vaccination 4-6 weeks after radiotherapy alone, or with temozolomide cycles. Study conclusions and caveats: Seemingly, pseudoprogression had no relation to changes in the top peripheral T cell clonotypes.

For this clone: Its antigen is undetermined.

J was trimmed by 4 bases and V by 2 bases; bases with no gene match: 6. Per the germline V gene, CDR1 is MNHNY and CDR2 is SVGAGI (reference sequence). The CDR3 extends over 15 amino acids. TCRdb's copy holds only in-frame clones and misses some; the assay was immunoSEQ multiplex PCR. The table records 35,000 to 40,000 clones, 75% to 85% of them present only once. Time point here: week 23, last vaccination. Every single dose of the vaccine, 300 ug of mutant IDH1 20-mer peptide, came with topical imiquimod. Donor tumors were new WHO grade 3 or 4 IDH1-mutant, ATRX-lost astrocytomas. The specimen was PBMCs, collected from a glioma patient whose treatment included an IDH1 peptide vaccine. This TCR was sampled from a middle-aged man with glioma. The chain joins TRBV6-6 to TRBJ2-3, with 7 nucleotides matching TRBD2. The CDR3 loop reads CASSYQGTSADTQYF. In nucleotides, the CDR3 is TGTGCCAGCAGTTACCAAGGAACTAGCGCAGATACGCAGTATTTT.